Listed below are T cell receptor beta chains from one sample, sequenced in a study of cytomegalovirus exposure and HLA in healthy donors. Repertoires were generated with immunoSEQ multiplex PCR, while TCRdb's copy carries only in-frame clones and drops some. The data show roughly 350,000 clones, just over 85% seen once. Specimen: PBMCs. These receptors came from a woman aged 18-29 years in good health and CMV-seronegative. CDR3s include the opening cysteine and the closing phenylalanine or tryptophan. Each record gives: CDR3 length, V gene, D gene, J gene, clone size, CDR3 DNA, CDR3 protein. A D gene is named only where the DNA matches it firmly. The size of a clone is reported for some rows only, either as once, few or many, or as a class for expanded clones.

15	TRBV7-3	NA	TRBJ2-7	NA	TGTGCCAGCAGCTCACCCGACGGGATCCCCTACGAGCAGTACTTC	CASSSPDGIPYEQYF
16	TRBV18	TRBD1	TRBJ1-1	NA	TGTGCCAGCTCACCTTCAGACAGGGGGGGGAACACTGAAGCTTTCTTT	CASSPSDRGGNTEAFF
16	TRBV5-1	TRBD1	TRBJ1-2	NA	TGCGCCAGCAGCTCATCTCAGGGGGCGGGTGGTAATGGCTACACCTTC	CASSSSQGAGGNGYTF
18	TRBV18	TRBD2	TRBJ2-5	NA	TGTGCCAGCTCAACCACTACGAGACTAGCGGGAGGGAAGGAGACCCAGTACTTC	CASSTTTRLAGGKETQYF
15	TRBV7-2	NA	TRBJ2-1	NA	TGTGCCAGCAGCTTAGGCCCAGATCAATACAATGAGCAGTTCTTC	CASSLGPDQYNEQFF
16	TRBV7-8	TRBD1	TRBJ2-7	NA	TGTGCCAGCAGCAAAGTCCCCGGGACAGGTCTCGACGAGCAGTACTTC	CASSKVPGTGLDEQYF
18	TRBV11-2	TRBD1	TRBJ2-1	NA	TGTGCCAGCAGCTTGTCACCGGGACAGGGGATCAACTACAATGAGCAGTTCTTC	CASSLSPGQGINYNEQFF
15	TRBV9	TRBD2	TRBJ2-3	once	TGTGCCAGCACCGTGGGGGGGGTGCCCACAGATACGCAGTATTTT	CASTVGGVPTDTQYF
14	TRBV19	NA	TRBJ1-2	NA	TGTGCCAGTAGTATTGAGACAACGTACTATGGCTACACCTTC	CASSIETTYYGYTF
14	TRBV27	TRBD1	TRBJ1-2	NA	TGTGCCAGCAGTTTCATTGGAAGGGGGCGTAGCTACACCTTC	CASSFIGRGRSYTF
16	TRBV7-2	NA	TRBJ1-4	NA	TGTGCCAGCAGCTTAATGGGGACTGGGACTAATGAAAAACTGTTTTTT	CASSLMGTGTNEKLFF
14	TRBV6-1	TRBD1	TRBJ1-4	NA	TGTGCCAGCAGCCAGACAGGGGGACATGAAAAACTGTTTTTT	CASSQTGGHEKLFF
17	TRBV15	TRBD2	TRBJ2-1	NA	TGTGCCACCAGCAGCCCCAGCTCGACTAGCGGGAGGGTTGAGCAGTTCTTC	CATSSPSSTSGRVEQFF
16	TRBV10-3	NA	TRBJ2-3	NA	TGTGCCATCAGCCGCCGGGAGTACTCTAGCACAGATACGCAGTATTTT	CAISRREYSSTDTQYF
13	TRBV11-2	NA	TRBJ1-2	once	TGTGCCAGCACCGTAGACAGGAACTATGGCTACACCTTC	CASTVDRNYGYTF
14	TRBV29-1	TRBD1	TRBJ2-5	NA	TGCAGCGTTGACCGGGACAGGGGACGAGAGACCCAGTACTTC	CSVDRDRGRETQYF
16	TRBV28	NA	TRBJ2-1	NA	TGTGCCAGCATCGGCGACAGACCCATCACGGGGGATGAGCAGTTCTTC	CASIGDRPITGDEQFF
15	TRBV11-1	TRBD2	TRBJ2-7	NA	TGTGCCAGCAGCCCCGGGACTAGCGGAATCTACGAGCAGTACTTC	CASSPGTSGIYEQYF
15	TRBV4-1	NA	TRBJ1-2	NA	TGCGCCAGCAGCCTCGGGGAGGAGGGAGCCTATGGCTACACCTTC	CASSLGEEGAYGYTF
15	TRBV29-1	TRBD1	TRBJ2-2	once	TGCAGCGTTGACGGACAGGGGGAGAACACCGGGGAGCTGTTTTTT	CSVDGQGENTGELFF
16	TRBV21-1	NA	TRBJ2-1	NA	TGTGCCAGCAGCAATCCCGGTGGAGAAAACTACAATGAGCAGTTCTTC	CASSNPGGENYNEQFF
14	TRBV9	TRBD1	TRBJ1-2	few	TGTGCCAGCAGCATCGGGACAGGACCGGGTGGCTACACCTTC	CASSIGTGPGGYTF
15	TRBV7-2	NA	TRBJ2-1	NA	TGTGCCAGCAGCTTAGACCAGGGAAAGTACAATGAGCAGTTCTTC	CASSLDQGKYNEQFF
15	TRBV5-6	NA	TRBJ2-7	many	TGTGCCAGCAACGGGGGCGGGGGTTCGAGGCACGAGCAGTACTTC	CASNGGGGSRHEQYF
11	TRBV2	TRBD2	TRBJ2-1	NA	TGTGCCAGCGGACTAGAGTATGAGCAGTTCTTC	CASGLEYEQFF
16	TRBV11-1	TRBD1	TRBJ2-1	NA	TGTGCCAGCAGCTTATCCGGGACAGCAGGACACAATGAGCAGTTCTTC	CASSLSGTAGHNEQFF
12	TRBV23-1	TRBD1	TRBJ2-7	NA	TGCGCCAGCATCAGGGGGCTTTACGAGCAGTACTTC	CASIRGLYEQYF
13	TRBV6-5	NA	TRBJ2-7	NA	TGTGCCAGCAGAAAAAGGGGCTCCTACGAGCAGTACTTC	CASRKRGSYEQYF
19	TRBV5-1	TRBD2	TRBJ2-5	NA	TGCGCCAGCAGTTCCCGGGGACTAGCGGGAGTTGGAGGGGAAGAGACCCAGTACTTC	CASSSRGLAGVGGEETQYF
13	TRBV6-5	NA	TRBJ1-2	NA	TGTGCCAGCAGTATACAAGGGGACTATGGCTACACCTTC	CASSIQGDYGYTF
17	TRBV4-1	NA	TRBJ2-5	NA	TGCGCCAGCAGCCAAGTCCAGTTGGAGGGGTCGGGAGAGACCCAGTACTTC	CASSQVQLEGSGETQYF
14	TRBV5-4	NA	TRBJ1-2	NA	TGTGCCAGCAGCTTGGACCAGGGAAACTATGGCTACACCTTC	CASSLDQGNYGYTF
14	TRBV5-1	TRBD1	TRBJ1-1	once	TGCGCCAGCAGCGCCGGGACAGGGGGCACTGAAGCTTTCTTT	CASSAGTGGTEAFF
14	TRBV18	NA	TRBJ2-3	NA	TGTGCCAGCTCACCCCGGAGGGACGGAGATACGCAGTATTTT	CASSPRRDGDTQYF
15	TRBV7-6	NA	TRBJ2-2	NA	TGTGCCAGCAGCCCCGGGATTGCTGGTACCGGGGAGCTGTTTTTT	CASSPGIAGTGELFF
16	TRBV9	TRBD2	TRBJ2-2	NA	TGTGCCAGCAGCTCTGGGACTAGCGGGAAGGGCGGGGAGCTGTTTTTT	CASSSGTSGKGGELFF
14	TRBV6-5	NA	TRBJ2-3	NA	TGTGCCAGCAGTTTTTACCGGGGCACAGATACGCAGTATTTT	CASSFYRGTDTQYF
15	TRBV6-6	NA	TRBJ2-1	NA	TGTGCCAGCGGCGATACTAGTGATGGATACAATGAGCAGTTCTTC	CASGDTSDGYNEQFF
12	TRBV6-6	TRBD2	TRBJ2-7	NA	TGTGCCAGCAGCCCTAGCGGCTACGAGCAGTACTTC	CASSPSGYEQYF
15	TRBV4-3	NA	TRBJ1-1	NA	TGCGCCAGCAGCCAAGAGCTACAGGGAAGGACTGAAGCTTTCTTT	CASSQELQGRTEAFF
13	TRBV7-2	NA	TRBJ1-2	few	TGTGCCAGCAGCTCAGGACAGACCTATGGCTACACCTTC	CASSSGQTYGYTF
13	TRBV4-3	TRBD1	TRBJ2-7	NA	TGCGCCAGCAGCCGTTGGACAGGGAGTGAGCAGTACTTC	CASSRWTGSEQYF
14	TRBV29-1	TRBD2	TRBJ2-1	NA	TGCAGCGTGCCGGGACTAGCGGGTTACAATGAGCAGTTCTTC	CSVPGLAGYNEQFF